These 26 T cell receptor beta chains came from one sample sequenced in a study of chemoradiotherapy in HPV16-positive cancers. Profiled with immunoSEQ multiplex PCR; TCRdb holds only in-frame clones, not every one. The table records 12,000 or so clones, 81% of them present only once. Sample collection was performed from a patient who underwent chemoradiotherapy. These TCRs come from a human donor with HPV-associated anogenital cancer.

The CDR3 bases are TGTGCCAGCTCACCACCTAGCGAGTACCAAGAGACCCAGTACTTC. Its protein is CASSPPSEYQETQYF. The J gene is TRBJ2-5, the V gene TRBV18; D is possibly TRBD2 (5 bases). There are 15 residues in the CDR3. Per germline, CDR1 KGHSH and CDR2 LQKENI. Trimming shortened V by 0 bases and J by 0 bases, and 8 bases separated the two germline ends. Drawing the rest from reference TRBV18 and TRBJ2-5, the complete variable domain is NAGVMQNPRHLVRRRGQEARLRCSPMKGHSHVYWYRQLPEEGLKFMVYLQKENIIDESGMPKERFSAEFPKEGPSILRIQQVVRGDSAAYFCASSPPSEYQETQYFGPGTRLLVL.

This clone appeared a single time. The chain carries TRBV7-6 and TRBJ2-3; D may match TRBD1 or TRBD2 (6 bases each). The CDR3 has 16 residues. Germline CDR1 SGHVS, CDR2 FNYEAQ. Trimming took 0 bases from V and 2 from J, leaving 12 bases between them. CDR3 loop: CASSLAGGRITDTQYF. CDR3 nucleotide sequence: TGTGCCAGCAGCTTAGCGGGGGGCCGAATCACAGATACGCAGTATTTT.

The chain is built from TRBV7-9 and TRBJ1-3; 8 bases line up with TRBD1. The V gene end was trimmed by 7 bases and the J gene end by 7 bases; junction bases not matched to a gene: 9. Looked up from germline, CDR1 is SEHNR and CDR2 is FQNEAQ (reference sequence). This CDR3 is 14 amino acids long. CDR3 region: CASILGQDHNTIYF. DNA of the CDR3: TGTGCCAGCATCTTGGGACAGGACCACAACACCATATATTTT.

The chain couples TRBV4-1 to TRBJ2-7; D could derive from TRBD1 or TRBD2 (5 bases each). The CDR3 covers 15 residues. V was cut by 0 bases and J by 2 bases, with 11 bases left in between. Germline V gene data show CDR1 as MGHRA and CDR2 as YSYEKL. CDR3 sequence: CASSQDGTDAYEQYF. DNA of the CDR3: TGCGCCAGCAGCCAAGATGGGACCGACGCCTACGAGCAGTACTTC.

The chain recombines TRBV28 with TRBJ2-7; 10 bases agree with TRBD2. Germline loops: CDR1 MDHEN, CDR2 SYDVKM. The V gene end was trimmed by 6 bases and the J gene end by 2 bases; junction bases not matched to a gene: 7. The CDR3 loop spans 15 amino acids. The CDR3 nucleotides read TGTGCCAGCAGGCTAGCGGGGGCCTTCCCCTACGAGCAGTACTTC. It is translated as CASRLAGAFPYEQYF. The full variable domain, in which reference TRBV28 and TRBJ2-7 provide the parts outside the CDR3, is DVKVTQSSRYLVKRTGEKVFLECVQDMDHENMFWYRQDPGLGLRLIYFSYDVKMKEKGDIPEGYSVSREKKERFSLILESASTNQTSMYLCASRLAGAFPYEQYFGPGTRLTVT.

The rearrangement uses TRBV11-3 and TRBJ2-7; 9 bases map to TRBD2. The J segment lost 5 bases and the V segment lost 5 bases, leaving 4 bases of the junction unmatched. This CDR3 comprises 13 residues. Germline values: CDR1 SGHNT, CDR2 YENEEA. The CDR3 coding sequence is TGTGCCAGCAGCCCGGGACTAGCCCACGAGCAGTACTTC. Encoded protein: CASSPGLAHEQYF. The entire variable domain, with the rest obtained from reference TRBV11-3 and TRBJ2-7, is as follows: EAGVVQSPRYKIIEKKQPVAFWCNPISGHNTLYWYLQNLGQGPELLIRYENEEAVDDSQLPKDRFSAERLKGVDSTLKIQPAELGDSAVYLCASSPGLAHEQYFGPGTRLTVT.

The J gene is TRBJ2-3, the V gene TRBV4-2; either TRBD1 or TRBD2 may supply D (5 bases each). The CDR3 is made up of 16 amino acids. Trimming left V 0 bases short and J 3 bases short, with 13 bases between. CDR1 and CDR2 (germline): LGHNA, YNFKEQ. CDR3 nucleotide sequence: TGTGCCAGCAGCCAAGACCCTACTGGGGGTACAGATACGCAGTATTTT. It yields the protein CASSQDPTGGTDTQYF.

A few counts support this clone. The chain employs TRBV6-1 and TRBJ1-2; no clear D. The CDR3 has 11 amino acids. Germline-derived CDR1 and CDR2 are MNHNS and SASEGT. V was shortened by 3 bases and J by 3 bases, with 2 bases between the two germline ends. The CDR3 nucleotides read TGTGCCAGCAGTGACCACTATGGCTACACCTTC. Its translation: CASSDHYGYTF.

The CDR3 DNA is TGTGCCATCAGTGAGTCGCCGGGCCCCTCCTACGAGCAGTACTTC. Translated: CAISESPGPSYEQYF. V and J are TRBV10-3 and TRBJ2-7; no clear D. CDR3 length equals 15 residues. V was trimmed by 0 bases and J by 0 bases, leaving 9 bases between them. The germline gives CDR1 ENHRY, CDR2 SYGVKD.

The V call is TRBV19, the J call TRBJ1-1, with 8 bases fitting TRBD1. V lost 5 bases and J lost 5; bases outside the gene matches: 7. The CDR3 sequence is 14 residues long. Germline CDR1 LNHDA, CDR2 SQIVND (reference sequence). CDR3 protein: CASSAQGALTEAFF. In DNA form, the CDR3 reads TGTGCCAGTAGTGCTCAGGGGGCTTTGACTGAAGCTTTCTTT.

This rearrangement joins TRBV19 to TRBJ2-2; perhaps TRBD2 as D (5 bases). The CDR3 totals 16 residues. Germline lookup yields CDR1 LNHDA and CDR2 SQIVND (reference sequence). V lost 3 bases and J lost 6, with 17 bases in between. DNA for the CDR3: TGTGCCAGTAGTATTAGGGCGGGCCATGGGGCCGGGGAGCTGTTTTTT. Its protein is CASSIRAGHGAGELFF.

The J gene is TRBJ1-4, the V gene TRBV5-1; D may be TRBD1 (5 bases). The CDR3 is 14 amino acids. The V end was cut by 8 bases, the J end by 8 bases, with 19 bases between. The V gene's germline CDR1 is SGHRS and CDR2 YFSETQ. CDR3 sequence reads: CASKSGTDLEKLFF. In DNA, the CDR3 is TGCGCCAGTAAATCCGGGACGGACTTAGAAAAACTGTTTTTT.

The chain couples TRBV7-6 to TRBJ1-1; TRBD1 aligns across 7 bases. Losses at the gene ends were 4 bases for V and 2 bases for J; bases not matched to a gene: 4. The CDR3 has 14 amino acids. Germline assignment: CDR1 SGHVS and CDR2 FNYEAQ. The CDR3 sequence is CASSSRDSNTEAFF. CDR3 bases: TGTGCCAGCAGCTCCCGGGACAGCAACACTGAAGCTTTCTTT.

The sample holds a few counts of this clone. The chain carries TRBV28 and TRBJ1-5; D remains ambiguous. Germline-derived CDR1 and CDR2 are MDHEN and SYDVKM. CDR3 length: 12 residues. The V gene lost 5 bases and the J gene lost 6 bases, with 8 bases spanning the gap. CDR3 region: CASSLPFQPQHF. CDR3 bases: TGTGCCAGCAGTCTTCCTTTTCAGCCCCAGCATTTT.

The chain links TRBV6-5 to TRBJ2-2, with D possibly matching TRBD1 (6 bases). There are 13 residues in the CDR3. Germline-derived CDR1 and CDR2 are MNHEY and SVGAGI. V lost 2 bases, J lost 13 bases, and 14 bases lay in between. Here the CDR3 DNA reads TGTGCCAGCAGTTACAAGTCGACAGGAAGGCTGTTTTTT. As protein: CASSYKSTGRLFF.

The gene calls are TRBV18 and TRBJ1-1; no clear D gene. The germline gives CDR1 KGHSH, CDR2 LQKENI. The CDR3 has 14 residues. The V end lost 2 bases, the J end lost 3 bases, and 10 bases lay between the germline ends. The CDR3 nucleotides are TGTGCCAGCTCACCAGGGCAGCAAGACACTGAAGCTTTCTTT. Translating gives CASSPGQQDTEAFF.

The J gene is TRBJ1-5, the V gene TRBV2; D not resolved. The germline gives CDR1 SNHLY, CDR2 FYNNEI. Trimming left V 0 bases short and J 2 bases short, with 5 bases between. This CDR3 contains 14 residues. The CDR3 bases are TGTGCCAGCAGTGAAGCCGGGGGCAATCAGCCCCAGCATTTT. Translated: CASSEAGGNQPQHF.

The V and J genes are TRBV30 and TRBJ1-1; unclear D gene. Germline V lookup: CDR1 GTSNPN, CDR2 SVGIG (reference sequence). Trimming took off 0 bases at V and 0 bases at J, with 8 bases between the two ends. The CDR3 length is 14 residues. CDR3 bases: TGTGCCTGGAGTGTTATAGGTGTGAACACTGAAGCTTTCTTT. It yields the protein CAWSVIGVNTEAFF.

In its sample, this clone was seen a few times. This chain connects TRBV5-1 to TRBJ1-6; 8 nucleotides line up with TRBD1. Germline CDR1 SGHRS, CDR2 YFSETQ. This CDR3 is built from 14 residues. V gave up 4 bases and J gave up 9 bases; unmatched junction bases: 6. CDR3 bases: TGCGCCAGCAGCCCCGGACAGGGCGGTTCACCCCTCCACTTT. Translation: CASSPGQGGSPLHF. Full variable domain (missing parts from reference TRBV5-1 and TRBJ1-6): KAGVTQTPRYLIKTRGQQVTLSCSPISGHRSVSWYQQTPGQGLQFLFEYFSETQRNKGNFPGRFSGRQFSNSRSEMNVSTLELGDSALYLCASSPGQGGSPLHFGNGTRLTVT.

The V call is TRBV30, the J call TRBJ2-5; a possible D gene is TRBD1 (5 bases). From germline, CDR1 is GTSNPN and CDR2 SVGIG (reference sequence). V lost 0 bases to trimming and J lost 5 bases, with 10 bases between them. The CDR3 has 13 amino acids. CDR3 DNA: TGTGCCTGGAGTGTATCAGGGTGGGAGACCCAGTACTTC. It codes for CAWSVSGWETQYF.

This clone was seen a few times. The V gene is TRBV6-6, the J gene TRBJ1-5; no firm D call. There are 11 residues in the CDR3. Trimming pared 6 bases from V and 7 bases from J, leaving 7 bases between. The germline CDR1 and CDR2 sequences are MNHNY and SVGAGI (reference sequence). As DNA, the CDR3 is TGTGCCAGCAGGAGGGAACAGCCCCAGCATTTT. Its protein product is CASRREQPQHF.

The chain couples TRBV5-5 to TRBJ2-7; no reliable D call. The V gene's germline CDR1 is SGHKS and CDR2 YYEKEE (reference sequence). Trimming removed 6 bases at V and 2 bases at J, with 18 bases between. The CDR3 loop spans 15 amino acids. The DNA of the CDR3 is TGTGCCAGCACCCCCCAGACCCAGAAGGCCTACGAGCAGTACTTC. Its translation is CASTPQTQKAYEQYF. The full variable domain, in which reference TRBV5-5 and TRBJ2-7 provide the parts outside the CDR3, is DAGVTQSPTHLIKTRGQQVTLRCSPISGHKSVSWYQQVLGQGPQFIFQYYEKEERGRGNFPDRFSARQFPNYSSELNVNALLLGDSALYLCASTPQTQKAYEQYFGPGTRLTVT.

This sequence joins TRBV6-4 and TRBJ1-1; perhaps TRBD1 as D (5 bases). The CDR3 contains 14 residues. V dropped 0 bases and J dropped 6 bases, with 11 bases sitting between them. The germline CDR1 and CDR2 sequences are MRHNA and SNTAGT. As DNA, the CDR3 is TGTGCCAGCAGTGACTCGGGGGACCCGGCTGAAGCTTTCTTT. Translating it yields CASSDSGDPAEAFF.

This clone was detected only a few times. This sequence joins TRBV6-4 and TRBJ1-5; the D is unclear. Trimming took off 3 bases at V and 0 bases at J, with 3 bases between the two ends. This CDR3 has 13 residues. Germline V lookup: CDR1 MRHNA, CDR2 SNTAGT. The CDR3 region is CASSEGSNQPQHF. In nucleotides, the CDR3 is TGTGCCAGCAGTGAAGGTAGCAATCAGCCCCAGCATTTT.

The chain uses TRBV20-1 and TRBJ1-1; D call uncertain. V lost 3 bases, J lost 12 bases, and 14 bases lay in between. Looked up from germline, CDR1 is DFQATT and CDR2 is SNEGSKA (reference sequence). The CDR3 consists of 11 residues. Written as DNA, the CDR3 is TGCAGTGCTAGGGGGTTGGCTGGGACTTTCTTT. This encodes CSARGLAGTFF.

This sequence joins TRBV27 and TRBJ2-3, with a weak D call TRBD2 (6 bases). The V end lost 7 bases, the J end lost 0 bases, and 11 bases lay between the germline ends. The CDR3 runs to 14 residues. The germline CDR1 and CDR2 sequences are MNHEY and SMNVEV (reference sequence). The CDR3 DNA is TGTGCCAGCAACCCAGGGACTAGCACAGATACGCAGTATTTT. Encoded protein: CASNPGTSTDTQYF.